The T cell receptor (beta chain) described here comes from a study of blood T cell repertoires in COVID-19. Overall study context: Cohort 3 donors counted as recovered after two negative PCRs, clearance, or resolved symptoms. Sources were T cells, B-cell-depleted T cells, or PBMCs; the material itself was cDNA or gDNA.

How the authors handled the data: Cell counts per sample came from amplifying reference gene primers. TCRdb's copy holds only in-frame clones and misses some; the assay was immunoSEQ multiplex PCR. D and trimming were read from the DNA, whereas the V and J calls and clone size are those reported in that table. Of 350,000 to 400,000 clones in the sample, around 87% were seen once. The V segment lost 4 bases and the J segment 4 bases; nucleotides outside the gene matches: 6. This CDR3 comprises 15 residues. The germline CDR1 and CDR2 sequences are SGHRS and YFSETQ. Sequenced sample: PBMCs or T cells enriched from blood (not recorded which). This sequence joins TRBV5-1 and TRBJ2-3, with 10 bases lining up with TRBD2. This TCR came from a man between 40 and 49 years old in a cohort exposed to, infected with or recovered from COVID-19 (not recorded which). The CDR3 sequence: CASSPAGGPSDTQYF. DNA of the CDR3: TGCGCCAGCAGCCCAGCGGGAGGGCCGTCAGATACGCAGTATTTT.